Following are 17 T cell receptor beta chains from one sample sequenced in a study of blood T cells in healthy people across ages. A second PCR of about 6 to 11 cycles used a sample-barcoded 5' primer and a J-beta primer mix. TCRdb processed the 5' RACE reads anew with MiXCR; each CDR3 protein has one entry. The table lists around 780,000 distinct CDR3 sequences, roughly 25% of them singletons, with about 3% in the top ten. These data were likewise used in another study, on T cells of mothers and their children.

Sequenced: blood. The receptors were gathered from a boy younger than 18 in good health.

The table lists this clonotype with a few counts. The chain uses TRBV4-1 and TRBJ1-2; D is unresolved. The CDR3 spans 12 residues. Germline V gene sequence: CDR1 MGHRA, CDR2 YSYEKL. The germline V and J ends were trimmed by 0 bases and 10 bases, with 9 bases remaining between them. The CDR3 sequence is CASSQDREVYTF. CDR3 nucleotides: TGCGCCAGCAGCCAAGATCGGGAAGTCTACACCTTC.

This clonotype showed up just a few times. The genes are TRBV12-3 or TRBV12-4 and TRBJ2-2; TRBD2 is a possible D gene (5 bases). Trimming pared 3 bases from V and 0 bases from J, leaving 8 bases between. This CDR3 is 15 amino acids long. This chain's CDR3 is CASSLSGSNTGELFF. CDR3 DNA: TGTGCCAGCAGTTTGAGCGGCTCGAACACCGGGGAGCTGTTTTTT.

The chain links TRBV6-1 to TRBJ2-7, with 7 positions matching TRBD1. J was trimmed by 5 bases and V by 0 bases; bases with no gene match: 13. The CDR3 consists of 17 residues. Germline loops: CDR1 MNHNS, CDR2 SASEGT. The CDR3 DNA reads as TGTGCCAGCAGTGAAGCGCTATGGAGACAGGGTCTCCACGAGCAGTACTTC. Residues: CASSEALWRQGLHEQYF.

In this sample, this clonotype turned up a few times. The CDR3 sequence: CASSLFPGGLQETQYF. The CDR3 region has the DNA TGTGCCAGCAGCTTATTCCCGGGGGGCCTTCAAGAGACCCAGTACTTC. The V call is TRBV13, the J call TRBJ2-5, with D tentatively TRBD2 (7 bases). The CDR3 sequence is 16 residues long. The V end lost 2 bases, the J end lost 2 bases, and 15 bases lay between the germline ends. Germline values: CDR1 PRHDT, CDR2 FYEKMQ (reference sequence).

The V gene is TRBV7-9, the J gene TRBJ2-3; D is perhaps TRBD1 (5 bases). Germline V gene sequence: CDR1 SEHNR, CDR2 FQNEAQ (reference sequence). This CDR3 spans 15 amino acids. The germline V and J ends were trimmed by 5 bases and 0 bases, with 12 bases remaining between them. This CDR3 is CASSPRVASTDTQYF. The CDR3 nucleotides are TGTGCCAGCAGCCCCAGGGTAGCTAGCACAGATACGCAGTATTTT.

CDR3 sequence (DNA): TGTGCCAGCAGCCAAGAGTTGCGTCAGCCCCAGCATTTT. Translated: CASSQELRQPQHF. The chain is built from TRBV3-1 and TRBJ1-5, with unresolved D. V lost 0 bases and J lost 6, with 6 bases in between. Germline CDR1 LGHDT, CDR2 YNNKEL (reference sequence). This CDR3 is built from 13 residues.

This clonotype was seen at least ten times. In DNA form, the CDR3 reads TGTGCCAGCAGCATACTAGCGGGAATCCAAGAGACCCAGTACTTC. Translation: CASSILAGIQETQYF. The chain links TRBV7-9 to TRBJ2-5; TRBD2 matches 10 bases. Germline V gene data show CDR1 as SEHNR and CDR2 as FQNEAQ (reference sequence). This CDR3 region has 15 residues. V trimming: 5 bases; J trimming: 1 base; junction bases outside the gene matches: 4.

This sequence joins TRBV4-1 and TRBJ1-2, with no clear D. CDR1 MGHRA and CDR2 YSYEKL come from the germline V gene. Trimming removed 1 base at V and 6 bases at J, with 21 bases between. The CDR3 extends over 17 amino acids. The CDR3 DNA reads TGCGCCAGCAGCCAAGGGACGGGTGGGCAGGCGCGGGATGGCTACACCTTC. Translating gives CASSQGTGGQARDGYTF.

This clonotype was seen a few times. The rearrangement joins TRBV28 to TRBJ2-3; a possible D gene is TRBD1 (5 bases). The CDR3 contains 16 residues. Germline V gene data show CDR1 as MDHEN and CDR2 as SYDVKM. Trimming removed 5 bases from V and 1 base from J, with 16 bases in between. The CDR3 sequence is CASSPAGASGTDTQYF. CDR3 nucleotide sequence: TGTGCCAGCAGTCCAGCTGGGGCGAGCGGCACAGATACGCAGTATTTT.

This clonotype has only a few counts. The gene calls are TRBV6-1 and TRBJ2-5, with a weak D call TRBD2 (5 bases). Looked up from germline, CDR1 is MNHNS and CDR2 is SASEGT. Trimming removed 1 base at V and 0 bases at J, with 9 bases between. The CDR3 sequence is 15 residues long. DNA of the CDR3: TGTGCCAGCAGTGAAGGGCCGGGGAACCAAGAGACCCAGTACTTC. Its protein is CASSEGPGNQETQYF.

Only a few counts were recorded for this clonotype. The chain joins TRBV7-3 to TRBJ2-5, with D possibly matching TRBD2 (7 bases). V shed 5 bases and J shed 5 bases, with 18 bases lying between them. The CDR3 contains 15 residues. CDR1 SGHTA and CDR2 FQGTGA come from the germline V gene. The CDR3: CASSPIGGPGETQYF. CDR3 in DNA: TGTGCCAGCAGCCCTATCGGGGGGCCGGGGGAGACCCAGTACTTC.

The chain combines TRBV4-1 with TRBJ1-4; D gene unclear. V lost 2 bases and J lost 5, with 12 bases in between. CDR1 and CDR2 from the germline V gene are MGHRA and YSYEKL. The CDR3 loop spans 15 amino acids. CDR3 in DNA: TGCGCCAGCAGCCAATACGCAAGGCTGAATGAAAAACTGTTTTTT. Protein sequence: CASSQYARLNEKLFF.

V is TRBV12-3 or TRBV12-4 and J is TRBJ2-2, with 10 bases fitting TRBD2. The CDR3 is 15 residues long. Losses at the gene ends were 6 bases for V and 1 base for J; bases not matched to a gene: 2. CDR3 amino acids: CASRSSGRNTGELFF. The CDR3 DNA reads as TGTGCCAGCAGATCTAGCGGGAGGAACACCGGGGAGCTGTTTTTT.

This clonotype was detected a few times. The chain has TRBV20-1 and TRBJ2-1; 7 bases map to TRBD2. Germline loops: CDR1 DFQATT, CDR2 SNEGSKA (reference sequence). The V segment lost 0 bases and the J segment 4 bases; nucleotides outside the gene matches: 0. The CDR3 has 13 residues. CDR3 loop: CSARERGYNEQFF. CDR3 sequence (DNA): TGCAGTGCTAGAGAGCGGGGGTACAATGAGCAGTTCTTC.

The chain links TRBV29-1 to TRBJ1-1; D is undetermined. CDR3 size: 13 residues. The V end was cut by 1 base, the J end by 5 bases, with 11 bases between. The V gene's germline CDR1 is SQVTM and CDR2 ANQGSEA. The chain's CDR3 is CSVEARVLTEAFF. CDR3 nucleotide sequence: TGCAGCGTTGAAGCCCGAGTTCTTACTGAAGCTTTCTTT.

This clonotype has only a few counts. V gene TRBV4-1 combines with J gene TRBJ2-3, with TRBD2 matching 7 bases. J was trimmed by 2 bases and V by 9 bases; bases with no gene match: 8. The CDR3 is made up of 14 amino acids. CDR1 is MGHRA, CDR2 YSYEKL, per germline. The CDR3 sequence is CARGLAENTDTQYF. Written as DNA, the CDR3 is TGCGCCAGGGGCCTAGCGGAGAACACAGATACGCAGTATTTT.

This clonotype was observed a few times. The V gene is TRBV9, the J gene TRBJ1-3; D not resolved. Between the trimmed V and J ends, which lost 6 bases and 9 bases, there was a span of 19 bases. The CDR3 sequence is 14 residues long. The germline gives CDR1 SGDLS, CDR2 YYNGEE. The CDR3 coding sequence is TGTGCCAGCACCGATCCCGGACGTCGCGGCACCATATATTTT. As protein: CASTDPGRRGTIYF.